The entry that follows covers one T cell receptor (beta chain) sequence. These donors, healthy bone marrow donors, were studied. This sample is part of a study of cytomegalovirus exposure and HLA in healthy donors. PCR employed 60 Vbeta and 13 Jbeta primers. Here immunoSEQ multiplex PCR was the method, and the copy in TCRdb shows in-frame clones only, minus some. The sample carries 100,000 or so clones, 78% recorded once. The germline CDR1 and CDR2 sequences are KGHSH and LQKENI. This CDR3 has 14 residues. Trimming pared 3 bases from V and 7 bases from J, leaving 13 bases between. This clonotype was sampled from a man younger than 45 in good health and CMV-seronegative. The sequenced sample was PBMCs. The V gene is TRBV18, the J gene TRBJ2-1; D may be TRBD1 (5 bases). The CDR3 DNA is TGTGCCAGCTCACCTTTCCAGGGAATGAATGAGCAGTTCTTC. This codes for CASSPFQGMNEQFF.